The 30 T cell receptor beta chains in this list originate from one sample, sequenced in a study of T cells in Graves' hyperthyroidism and ophthalmopathy. Amplified regions were TCR beta CDR3 sequences from RNA transcripts. TCR CDR3 underwent first-round RT-PCR with the HTBI primer set. TCRdb re-derived calls from the multiplex PCR reads in MiXCR, one entry per CDR3 protein. Altogether around 300,000 distinct CDR3 sequences are present, 14% being singletons, with the ten largest covering just under 25%. Sequences were obtained from blood. Receptors were obtained from a woman in her twenties or thirties with Graves' hyperthyroidism.

This clonotype has at least ten counts. V is TRBV10-3 and J is TRBJ2-7; tentatively, D is TRBD2 (6 bases). CDR3 size: 13 residues. Germline CDR1 is ENHRY and CDR2 is SYGVKD. The V and J ends lost 4 bases and 2 bases respectively, with 9 bases between them. The CDR3 region is CAISGGATYEQYF. Written as DNA, the CDR3 is TGTGCCATCAGTGGCGGGGCCACCTACGAGCAGTACTTC.

This clonotype has a count of ten or more. The rearrangement uses TRBV11-3 and TRBJ2-2, with D possibly being TRBD1 (5 bases). V was pared by 5 bases and J by 5 bases, with 15 bases between. The CDR3 runs to 15 residues. CDR1 and CDR2 (germline): SGHNT, YENEEA. The CDR3 is CASSNSWTPTGELFF. DNA for the CDR3: TGTGCCAGCAGCAACTCCTGGACACCAACCGGGGAGCTGTTTTTT.

This clonotype occurred a few times. The V call is TRBV20-1, the J call TRBJ2-5; D may be TRBD1 (6 bases). In germline, CDR1 is DFQATT, CDR2 SNEGSKA (reference sequence). The CDR3 is 12 residues long. CDR3 DNA sequence: TGCAGGGGGCAGGGGATGGGAGAGACCCAGTACTTC. Translating gives CRGQGMGETQYF.

This clonotype has only a few counts. The chain has TRBV28 and TRBJ2-7, with D uncertain. Between the trimmed V and J ends, which lost 5 bases and 4 bases, there was a span of 6 bases. Per germline, CDR1 MDHEN and CDR2 SYDVKM. The CDR3 loop spans 11 amino acids. CDR3 residues: CASSTKYEQYF. The CDR3 DNA reads TGTGCCAGCAGTACGAAGTACGAGCAGTACTTC.

This clonotype was counted only a few times. The rearrangement links TRBV12-3 or TRBV12-4 to TRBJ2-3; D call uncertain. The CDR3 is 13 residues long. Trimming pared 3 bases from V and 3 bases from J, leaving 7 bases between. In DNA form, the CDR3 reads TGTGCCAGCAGTTTTGAGCGTACAGATACGCAGTATTTT. Residues: CASSFERTDTQYF.

The chain employs TRBV6-2 or TRBV6-3 and TRBJ2-7; 8 bases are shared with TRBD2. Germline-derived CDR1 and CDR2 are MNHEY and SVGEGT. Trimming at V came to 2 bases and at J to 4 bases, leaving 7 bases not matched to a gene. The CDR3 contains 15 residues. The CDR3: CASSYRDSGMYEQYF. The CDR3 nucleotides are TGTGCCAGCAGTTACCGGGATAGCGGGATGTACGAGCAGTACTTC.

The chain combines TRBV25-1 with TRBJ1-1, with D unresolved. This CDR3 is built from 11 residues. Trimming pared 6 bases from V and 7 bases from J, leaving 9 bases between. Germline V gene sequence: CDR1 MGHDK, CDR2 SYGVNS. As DNA, the CDR3 is TGTGCCAGCAGGGGGATTATTGAAGCTTTCTTT. Its protein product is CASRGIIEAFF.

This clonotype was found a few times. The V and J genes are TRBV24-1 and TRBJ2-1, with TRBD1 matching over 8 bases. The CDR3 spans 16 residues. J was trimmed by 7 bases and V by 1 base; bases with no gene match: 8. Germline assignment: CDR1 KGHDR and CDR2 SFDVKD. CDR3 bases: TGTGCCACCAGTGATTTCTCCGGGACAGGCGGGAATGAGCAGTTCTTC. It codes for CATSDFSGTGGNEQFF.

The chain joins TRBV7-9 to TRBJ1-2; 8 positions match TRBD1. From germline, CDR1 is SEHNR and CDR2 FQNEAQ (reference sequence). V shed 3 bases, J shed 3 bases, and the junction held 3 bases outside the gene matches. This CDR3 spans 14 amino acids. CDR3 nucleotides: TGTGCCAGCAGCTTTCCGGGACAGGACTATGGCTACACCTTC. Protein: CASSFPGQDYGYTF.

Ten or more counts support this clonotype. V usage is TRBV6-1 and J usage is TRBJ2-3; tentatively, D is TRBD2 (6 bases). Germline CDR1 is MNHNS and CDR2 is SASEGT. With 2 bases removed from V and 2 bases from J, the gap between germline ends came to 20 bases. CDR3 size: 18 residues. This CDR3 is CASSETAVTSTYTDTQYF. DNA for the CDR3: TGTGCCAGCAGTGAAACGGCGGTCACTAGCACCTACACAGATACGCAGTATTTT.

This clonotype appeared many times. The chain recombines TRBV28 with TRBJ1-2; 7 positions match TRBD1. The V and J ends lost 3 bases and 1 base, in that order; junction bases with no gene match: 11. CDR3 length: 17 amino acids. CDR1 and CDR2 from the germline V gene are MDHEN and SYDVKM. This CDR3 reads CASSFVAPGQSNYGYTF. The CDR3 bases are TGTGCCAGCAGTTTTGTAGCTCCGGGACAGAGTAACTATGGCTACACCTTC.

This chain uses TRBV3-1 with TRBJ2-5; 7 bases match TRBD2. Trimming took 1 base from V and 7 from J; bases not matched to a gene: 15. Germline V gives CDR1 LGHDT, CDR2 YNNKEL (reference sequence). The CDR3 sequence is 17 residues long. The CDR3 loop reads CASSQARRDYVKGTQYF. The CDR3 bases are TGTGCCAGCAGCCAAGCACGTCGGGACTACGTTAAAGGGACCCAGTACTTC.

The chain uses TRBV18 and TRBJ2-1; D not resolved. Germline V gives CDR1 KGHSH, CDR2 LQKENI. V was cut by 2 bases and J by 8 bases, with 4 bases left in between. CDR3 size: 11 residues. The CDR3 loop reads CASSPSHEQFF. Written as DNA, the CDR3 is TGTGCCAGCTCACCATCGCATGAGCAGTTCTTC. Full variable domain (outside the CDR3, taken from reference TRBV18 and TRBJ2-1): NAGVMQNPRHLVRRRGQEARLRCSPMKGHSHVYWYRQLPEEGLKFMVYLQKENIIDESGMPKERFSAEFPKEGPSILRIQQVVRGDSAAYFCASSPSHEQFFGPGTRLTVL.

In its sample, this clonotype was seen many times. The chain employs TRBV6-5 and TRBJ2-5; no definite D call. The germline gives CDR1 MNHEY, CDR2 SVGAGI. The CDR3 has 17 amino acids. Trimming removed 2 bases at V and 4 bases at J, with 20 bases between. The CDR3 sequence: CASSYLFTTRTLETQYF. Here the CDR3 DNA reads TGTGCCAGCAGTTACCTCTTCACCACACGGACCCTAGAGACCCAGTACTTC.

This clonotype came up many times. The chain is built from TRBV2 and TRBJ1-6; D might be TRBD1 (5 bases). From germline, CDR1 is SNHLY and CDR2 FYNNEI. The CDR3 runs 12 residues. V was pared by 3 bases and J by 10 bases, with 7 bases between. The CDR3 nucleotides read TGTGCCAGCAGTGAGGAGGGGTCACCCCTCCACTTT. Encoded protein: CASSEEGSPLHF.

Only a few counts were recorded for this clonotype. This chain uses TRBV18 with TRBJ1-1; TRBD1 might be the D (6 bases). Germline loops: CDR1 KGHSH, CDR2 LQKENI. V was shortened by 2 bases and J by 5 bases, with 15 bases between the two germline ends. The CDR3 totals 15 residues. The CDR3 loop reads CASSPVGGLGTEAFF. The CDR3 DNA sequence: TGTGCCAGCTCACCAGTCGGGGGGCTGGGTACTGAAGCTTTCTTT.

The gene calls are TRBV12-3 or TRBV12-4 and TRBJ2-7; 7 nucleotides agree with TRBD1. The CDR3 is made up of 13 amino acids. Trimming removed 5 bases from V and 4 bases from J; junction bases left unmatched: 5. As DNA, the CDR3 is TGTGCCAGCAGTCGGGACAGCCTTTACGAGCAGTACTTC. Protein: CASSRDSLYEQYF.

This clonotype was recorded at least ten times. The V and J genes are TRBV20-1 and TRBJ2-3, with D tentatively TRBD2 (5 bases). The V and J ends lost 3 bases and 3 bases respectively, with 10 bases between them. Germline V gene data show CDR1 as DFQATT and CDR2 as SNEGSKA (reference sequence). CDR3 length: 13 residues. The CDR3 loop is CSARTLVTDTQYF. CDR3 nucleotides: TGCAGTGCTAGGACACTAGTAACAGATACGCAGTATTTT.

This clonotype has a count of ten or more. This chain links TRBV20-1 with TRBJ2-3, with a tentative D call TRBD2 (6 bases). Looked up from germline, CDR1 is DFQATT and CDR2 is SNEGSKA (reference sequence). The germline V and J ends were trimmed by 7 bases and 4 bases, with 15 bases remaining between them. The CDR3 has 13 residues. In DNA form, the CDR3 reads TGCAGTGAGCTCGGGAGTCAGGCAGATACGCAGTATTTT. Its protein product is CSELGSQADTQYF.

The chain has TRBV18 and TRBJ2-3; 8 bases match TRBD2. Trimming at V came to 3 bases and at J to 5 bases, leaving 10 bases not matched to a gene. This CDR3 spans 16 amino acids. Germline V gene lookup returns CDR1 KGHSH and CDR2 LQKENI. In DNA form, the CDR3 reads TGTGCCAGCTCACCGACTGCGGGAGGTTCTGTAGATACGCAGTATTTT. It specifies CASSPTAGGSVDTQYF.

This clonotype was recorded only once. A much larger clone differs from this one at a single base, so this may be a read error. The V call is TRBV11-2, the J call TRBJ2-1; 10 nucleotides match TRBD1. Losses at the gene ends were 8 bases for V and 1 base for J; bases not matched to a gene: 14. This CDR3 is built from 18 residues. Germline-derived CDR1 and CDR2 are SGHAT and FQNNGV. The CDR3 spells CASRTGTGAKKSYNEQFF. CDR3 sequence (DNA): TGTGCCAGCCGGACCGGGACAGGGGCGAAAAAATCCTACAATGAGCAGTTCTTC.

This clonotype was observed a handful of times. The chain combines TRBV19 with TRBJ2-4, with 7 bases lining up with TRBD2. This CDR3 is 13 amino acids long. Germline V gene data show CDR1 as LNHDA and CDR2 as SQIVND (reference sequence). V lost 10 bases and J lost 6; bases outside the gene matches: 9. The CDR3 protein is CATSGGPGNIQYF. The CDR3 region has the DNA TGTGCCACCTCGGGGGGACCCGGAAACATTCAGTACTTC.

This clonotype was detected ten times or more. V gene TRBV5-1 combines with J gene TRBJ2-7; TRBD1 is a possible D gene (5 bases). The V gene lost 4 bases and the J gene lost 2 bases, with 10 bases spanning the gap. CDR3 length: 13 amino acids. Germline V gene lookup returns CDR1 SGHRS and CDR2 YFSETQ. The CDR3 region is CASSLDTTYEQYF. CDR3 DNA sequence: TGCGCCAGCAGCCTGGACACAACCTACGAGCAGTACTTC.

There are many counts of this clonotype. The CDR3: CASSQTGTAFF. The DNA for the CDR3 is TGTGCCAGCAGCCAGACAGGGACGGCTTTCTTT. The rearrangement links TRBV28 to TRBJ1-1, with 7 bases fitting TRBD1. Losses at the gene ends were 6 bases for V and 11 bases for J; bases not matched to a gene: 6. The germline V gene encodes CDR1 MDHEN and CDR2 SYDVKM. The CDR3 loop spans 11 amino acids.

This clonotype was seen repeatedly, ten times or more. The J gene is TRBJ2-5, the V gene TRBV7-2; possible D gene TRBD1, 6 bases. The CDR3 sequence is 14 residues long. Germline lookup yields CDR1 SGHTA and CDR2 FQGNSA. Between the trimmed V and J ends, which lost 1 base and 4 bases, there was a span of 10 bases. CDR3 nucleotide sequence: TGTGCCAGCAGCTTAGGGGACACCGGAGAGACCCAGTACTTC. Residues: CASSLGDTGETQYF.

This chain joins TRBV28 and TRBJ2-7; 11 positions match TRBD2. The CDR3 is made up of 15 amino acids. J gave up 7 bases and V 5 bases, and 10 bases lay outside the gene matches. Germline values: CDR1 MDHEN, CDR2 SYDVKM. The CDR3 protein is CASSLLTSGIYEQYF. For the CDR3, the DNA is TGTGCCAGCAGTCTCCTGACTAGCGGGATCTATGAGCAGTACTTC. The entire variable domain, with the rest obtained from reference TRBV28 and TRBJ2-7, is as follows: DVKVTQSSRYLVKRTGEKVFLECVQDMDHENMFWYRQDPGLGLRLIYFSYDVKMKEKGDIPEGYSVSREKKERFSLILESASTNQTSMYLCASSLLTSGIYEQYFGPGTRLTVT.

This clonotype was picked up many times. This chain links TRBV5-6 with TRBJ2-7, with D unclear. In germline, CDR1 is SGHDT, CDR2 YYEEEE. Trimming pared 4 bases from V and 3 bases from J, leaving 17 bases between. The CDR3 runs 15 residues. The CDR3 nucleotides are TGTGCCAGCAGCCGAACCTCCGGGTCCTACTACGAGCAGTACTTC. The encoded protein is CASSRTSGSYYEQYF. The full variable domain, with the rest looked up from reference TRBV5-6 and TRBJ2-7, is DAGVTQSPTHLIKTRGQQVTLRCSPKSGHDTVSWYQQALGQGPQFIFQYYEEEERQRGNFPDRFSGHQFPNYSSELNVNALLLGDSALYLCASSRTSGSYYEQYFGPGTRLTVT.

Comments on this clonotype: This may be a read error: a much more frequent sequence differs by one nucleotide. This chain joins TRBV27 and TRBJ1-2; D might be TRBD1 (6 bases). This CDR3 region has 12 residues. The germline V gene has CDR1 MNHEY and CDR2 SMNVEV (reference sequence). With 9 bases removed from V and 8 bases from J, the gap between germline ends came to 16 bases. The CDR3 is CASRTEGLGYTF. CDR3 sequence (DNA): TGTGCCAGTAGGACAGAGGGCCTCGGCTACACCTTC.

The genes are TRBV19 and TRBJ1-1; TRBD1 matches 9 bases. The CDR3 loop spans 16 amino acids. V was pared by 6 bases and J by 1 base, with 9 bases of the junction left unmatched. Germline-derived CDR1 and CDR2 are LNHDA and SQIVND (reference sequence). CDR3: CASSDHNRGQNTEAFF. CDR3 nucleotides: TGTGCCAGTAGCGATCACAACAGGGGGCAGAACACTGAAGCTTTCTTT.

Ten or more counts support this clonotype. The chain employs TRBV28 and TRBJ1-4; D remains unclear. Germline CDR1 is MDHEN and CDR2 is SYDVKM. The V gene lost 6 bases and the J gene lost 6 bases, with 11 bases spanning the gap. The CDR3 has 13 amino acids. CDR3 amino acids: CASRTPGDEKLFF. CDR3 in DNA: TGTGCCAGCAGGACACCAGGAGATGAAAAACTGTTTTTT. Looking up the rest from reference TRBV28 and TRBJ1-4 gives the full variable domain: DVKVTQSSRYLVKRTGEKVFLECVQDMDHENMFWYRQDPGLGLRLIYFSYDVKMKEKGDIPEGYSVSREKKERFSLILESASTNQTSMYLCASRTPGDEKLFFGSGTQLSVL.